The 32 T cell receptor beta chains below all came from one sample that was sequenced in a study of CD8 T cells in Susac syndrome. An input of about 0.5 to 1 ug of RNA was subjected to reverse transcription using random hexamers. TCRdb recomputed calls from the immunoSEQ multiplex PCR reads with MiXCR, one row per CDR3 protein. The sample has about 200,000 distinct CDR3 sequences; roughly 92% are singletons. The material sequenced was CD8+ T cells from PBMCs. The source of these receptors is a human donor with multiple sclerosis.

The chain combines TRBV24-1 with TRBJ2-1; TRBD1 aligns across 9 bases. With V trimmed by 3 bases and J by 7 bases, 3 bases remained unmatched. Germline CDR1 and CDR2: KGHDR and SFDVKD. The CDR3 is 14 amino acids. The CDR3 DNA reads TGTGCCACCAGTGATCCCGACAGGGGGAATGAGCAGTTCTTC. Translation gives CATSDPDRGNEQFF.

V gene TRBV7-9 combines with J gene TRBJ1-6; D is unclear. The CDR3 is 14 amino acids. V was pared by 0 bases and J by 10 bases, with 10 bases between. In germline, CDR1 is SEHNR, CDR2 FQNEAQ (reference sequence). For the CDR3, the DNA is TGTGCCAGCAGCTTAGCGGGCAGGCACTCACCCCTCCACTTT. This gives the protein CASSLAGRHSPLHF.

The chain joins TRBV19 to TRBJ2-5, with 9 bases identical to TRBD2. Trimming removed 3 bases from V and 5 bases from J; junction bases left unmatched: 25. This CDR3 has 21 residues. Germline assignment: CDR1 LNHDA and CDR2 SQIVND (reference sequence). CDR3 DNA sequence: TGTGCCAGTAGTATGGGGGGAAGCGGACTAGCGCCCTCGAGAGAAAGGGAGACCCAGTACTTC. Its translation: CASSMGGSGLAPSRERETQYF.

The genes are TRBV19 and TRBJ1-5; possibly TRBD1 for D (6 bases). CDR1 is LNHDA, CDR2 SQIVND, per germline (reference sequence). V dropped 1 base and J dropped 0 bases, with 16 bases sitting between them. The CDR3 is 18 residues long. The CDR3 loop reads CASSIVGWTAYSNQPQHF. The CDR3 region has the DNA TGTGCCAGTAGTATAGTTGGCTGGACAGCATATAGCAATCAGCCCCAGCATTTT.

V usage is TRBV23-1 and J usage is TRBJ2-7; TRBD2 matches 11 bases. TRBV23-1 is given ORF status, its function remaining uncertain. The CDR3 consists of 20 residues. J was trimmed by 5 bases and V by 0 bases; bases with no gene match: 18. The CDR3 is CASSQSSGRSSGRSVNEQYF. CDR3 coding DNA: TGCGCCAGCAGTCAATCGTCTGGGCGGTCTAGCGGGAGGAGTGTCAACGAGCAGTACTTC.

J is TRBJ2-1 and V is TRBV7-8; a possible D gene is TRBD1 (6 bases). The CDR3 is made up of 12 amino acids. The ends were cut back, 4 bases at V and 8 bases at J, with 9 bases in the middle. Germline V gives CDR1 SGHVS, CDR2 FQNEAQ. In nucleotides, the CDR3 is TGTGCCAGCAGCTCCGCAGGGGATGAGCAGTTCTTC. Protein: CASSSAGDEQFF.

The chain employs TRBV27 and TRBJ2-3, with 10 bases aligning to TRBD2. CDR1 is MNHEY, CDR2 SMNVEV, per germline (reference sequence). Germline trimming cut 5 bases from V and 1 base from J; bases unmatched to any gene: 6. The CDR3 runs 16 residues. DNA of the CDR3: TGTGCCAGCAGTACCCCAGCGGGAGGGGGCACAGATACGCAGTATTTT. It yields the protein CASSTPAGGGTDTQYF.

The chain is built from TRBV3-1 and TRBJ2-4; 9 bases agree with TRBD2. Trimming removed 0 bases from V and 4 bases from J; junction bases left unmatched: 4. Germline lookup yields CDR1 LGHDT and CDR2 YNNKEL (reference sequence). The CDR3 has 16 residues. The CDR3 DNA follows: TGTGCCAGCAGCCAAGATGCGGGAGGGGCTAAAAACATTCAGTACTTC. Translating it yields CASSQDAGGAKNIQYF.

The chain uses TRBV11-2 and TRBJ1-6; 7 bases agree with TRBD1. The CDR3 is made up of 16 amino acids. Germline V gene data show CDR1 as SGHAT and CDR2 as FQNNGV. V shed 5 bases, J shed 6 bases, and the junction held 10 bases outside the gene matches. CDR3 protein: CASSTGWGQPNSPLHF. In nucleotides, the CDR3 is TGTGCCAGCAGCACTGGGTGGGGACAGCCTAATTCACCCCTCCACTTT.

The chain couples TRBV19 to TRBJ2-7; D possibly matches TRBD1 or TRBD2 (6 bases each). The ends were cut back, 2 bases at V and 7 bases at J, with 18 bases in the middle. The V gene's germline CDR1 is LNHDA and CDR2 SQIVND (reference sequence). The CDR3 loop spans 15 amino acids. The CDR3 sequence is CASSIFGGPMGEQYF. CDR3 nucleotide sequence: TGTGCCAGTAGTATATTCGGGGGCCCTATGGGGGAGCAGTACTTC.

The rearrangement uses TRBV29-1 and TRBJ2-6; the D is unclear. V lost 2 bases to trimming and J lost 1 base, with 6 bases between them. Germline CDR1 SQVTM, CDR2 ANQGSEA. The CDR3 is 14 amino acids. In DNA, the CDR3 is TGCAGCGTTGAATCGGAATCTGGGGCCAACGTCCTGACTTTC. It translates to CSVESESGANVLTF.

The chain carries TRBV9 and TRBJ1-1; maybe TRBD1 (5 bases). With 1 base removed from V and 1 base from J, the gap between germline ends came to 11 bases. The CDR3 runs 15 residues. The germline V gene encodes CDR1 SGDLS and CDR2 YYNGEE. The CDR3 reads CASSVQGEPNTEAFF. DNA of the CDR3: TGTGCCAGCAGCGTACAAGGGGAACCGAACACTGAAGCTTTCTTT.

The rearrangement links TRBV2 to TRBJ1-1; TRBD1 matches 7 bases. The CDR3 loop spans 13 amino acids. The germline V gene has CDR1 SNHLY and CDR2 FYNNEI. V dropped 8 bases and J dropped 0; count of bases not matched to a gene: 3. The CDR3 loop reads CASRGQVNTEAFF. CDR3 nucleotide sequence: TGTGCCAGCCGAGGACAGGTGAACACTGAAGCTTTCTTT.

This clonotype has a handful of counts. The chain joins TRBV4-1 to TRBJ1-1; D is uncertain. The CDR3 loop spans 13 amino acids. Between the trimmed V and J ends, which lost 8 bases and 5 bases, there was a span of 15 bases. The germline gives CDR1 MGHRA, CDR2 YSYEKL. The chain's CDR3 is CASQAEGLTEAFF. The CDR3 bases are TGCGCCAGCCAGGCAGAGGGTTTGACTGAAGCTTTCTTT.

This clonotype was observed a single time. The chain couples TRBV23-1 to TRBJ1-1; D gene uncertain. TRBV23-1 is reported as an ORF; its role is uncertain. Trimming took off 3 bases at V and 3 bases at J, with 23 bases between the two ends. The CDR3 extends over 18 amino acids. DNA of the CDR3: TGCGCCAGCAGTCAGCCAAGATCTAGGACCGCGCGCGACACTGAAGCTTTCTTT. Translated, it gives CASSQPRSRTARDTEAFF.

The rearrangement joins TRBV6-1 to TRBJ1-5; 7 bases align to TRBD1. The CDR3 sequence is 15 residues long. The germline V gene encodes CDR1 MNHNS and CDR2 SASEGT. With V trimmed by 3 bases and J by 7 bases, 9 bases remained unmatched. The CDR3 loop is CASSDWDRGSQPQHF. For the CDR3, the DNA is TGTGCCAGCAGTGACTGGGACAGAGGATCGCAGCCCCAGCATTTT.

The chain couples TRBV7-9 to TRBJ2-3; TRBD2 matches 10 bases. Germline CDR1 and CDR2: SEHNR and FQNEAQ (reference sequence). V shed 2 bases and J 6 bases; nucleotides not matched to a gene: 5. The CDR3 has 15 amino acids. In nucleotides, the CDR3 is TGTGCCAGCAGCTTACCGGCTAGCGGGAGTGATACGCAGTATTTT. Protein product: CASSLPASGSDTQYF.

The CDR3 nucleotides are TGTGCCAGCAGCCAACCATACCCAGGGGTAACGAACACCGGGGAGCTGTTTTTT. Its translation: CASSQPYPGVTNTGELFF. The V and J genes are TRBV4-2 and TRBJ2-2, with D possibly being TRBD1 (6 bases). Looked up from germline, CDR1 is LGHNA and CDR2 is YNFKEQ. V was cut by 2 bases and J by 0 bases, with 16 bases left in between. The length of the CDR3 is 18 residues.

The V gene is TRBV7-9, the J gene TRBJ1-3, with TRBD1 matching over 8 bases. The CDR3 has 14 amino acids. J gave up 1 base and V 5 bases, and 1 base lay outside the gene matches. Germline V lookup: CDR1 SEHNR, CDR2 FQNEAQ (reference sequence). The CDR3 loop is CASSGQGSGNTIYF. Written as DNA, the CDR3 is TGTGCCAGCAGCGGACAGGGATCTGGAAACACCATATATTTT.

The chain couples TRBV18 to TRBJ2-7; 10 bases are a match to TRBD1. CDR3 length: 15 amino acids. V dropped 5 bases and J dropped 6; count of bases not matched to a gene: 10. Germline lookup yields CDR1 KGHSH and CDR2 LQKENI. The CDR3 is CASSDPGQGQVEQYF. CDR3 DNA: TGTGCCAGCTCAGACCCGGGACAGGGGCAAGTCGAGCAGTACTTC. Drawing the rest from reference TRBV18 and TRBJ2-7, the complete variable domain is NAGVMQNPRHLVRRRGQEARLRCSPMKGHSHVYWYRQLPEEGLKFMVYLQKENIIDESGMPKERFSAEFPKEGPSILRIQQVVRGDSAAYFCASSDPGQGQVEQYFGPGTRLTVT.

The gene calls are TRBV14 and TRBJ2-3; either TRBD1 or TRBD2 may supply D (6 bases each). Between the trimmed V and J ends, which lost 4 bases and 3 bases, there was a span of 17 bases. CDR3 length: 16 residues. The germline CDR1 and CDR2 sequences are SGHDN and FVKESK. The CDR3 DNA is TGTGCCAGCAGCCTATGGGGGGCGCACCGGACAGATACGCAGTATTTT. Translating it yields CASSLWGAHRTDTQYF. The full variable domain, completed using reference TRBV14 and TRBJ2-3, is EAGVTQFPSHSVIEKGQTVTLRCDPISGHDNLYWYRRVMGKEIKFLLHFVKESKQDESGMPNNRFLAERTGGTYSTLKVQPAELEDSGVYFCASSLWGAHRTDTQYFGPGTRLTVL.

The V call is TRBV5-6, the J call TRBJ1-5; maybe TRBD1 (5 bases). The CDR3 spans 14 residues. V gave up 2 bases and J gave up 5 bases, with 11 bases separating them. CDR1 and CDR2 (germline): SGHDT, YYEEEE. In DNA, the CDR3 is TGTGCCAGCAGCTTACGGGGCTGGGATCAGCCCCAGCATTTT. It codes for CASSLRGWDQPQHF.

This chain joins TRBV15 and TRBJ2-6; weak D call: TRBD2 (5 bases). The CDR3 is 17 residues long. Germline V gives CDR1 LNHNV, CDR2 YYDKDF (reference sequence). Trimming pared 3 bases from V and 1 base from J, leaving 13 bases between. CDR3 sequence: CATSSTRGQSGANVLTF. CDR3 bases: TGTGCCACCAGCAGTACCCGAGGGCAATCTGGGGCCAACGTCCTGACTTTC.

The chain is built from TRBV9 and TRBJ2-4, with D maybe TRBD2 (5 bases). The CDR3 length is 14 residues. The germline V and J ends were trimmed by 4 bases and 0 bases, with 8 bases remaining between them. CDR1 and CDR2 from the germline V gene are SGDLS and YYNGEE. The CDR3 DNA reads TGTGCCAGCAGCCTCGGGGTAGCCAAAAACATTCAGTACTTC. This gives the protein CASSLGVAKNIQYF.

This chain links TRBV3-1 with TRBJ2-1, with TRBD2 matching 9 bases. With 1 base clipped from V and 7 bases from J, the junction kept 5 bases outside the gene matches. From germline, CDR1 is LGHDT and CDR2 YNNKEL (reference sequence). The length of the CDR3 is 15 residues. The CDR3 spells CASSQAGTSLNEQFF. The CDR3 DNA reads as TGTGCCAGCAGCCAAGCGGGGACTAGCCTAAATGAGCAGTTCTTC.

This sequence joins TRBV12-3 or TRBV12-4 and TRBJ2-2; D uncertain. The ends were cut back, 2 bases at V and 5 bases at J, with 18 bases in the middle. There are 17 residues in the CDR3. In DNA form, the CDR3 reads TGTGCCAGCAGTTTATTAGACCTCGACGAACCAACCGGGGAGCTGTTTTTT. Its protein product is CASSLLDLDEPTGELFF.

The gene calls are TRBV3-1 and TRBJ2-7; 12 bases agree with TRBD2. The length of the CDR3 is 17 residues. In germline, CDR1 is LGHDT, CDR2 YNNKEL (reference sequence). V shed 3 bases, J shed 1 base, and the junction held 7 bases outside the gene matches. This CDR3 reads CASSHQTSGGPSYEQYF. The CDR3 DNA reads TGTGCCAGCAGCCACCAGACTAGCGGGGGACCGTCCTACGAGCAGTACTTC.

This sequence joins TRBV27 and TRBJ2-1; D may match TRBD1 or TRBD2 (5 bases each). The CDR3 contains 14 residues. V was cut by 7 bases and J by 4 bases, with 14 bases left in between. Germline V CDR1 and CDR2: MNHEY, SMNVEV (reference sequence). CDR3 residues: CASTIQGAYNEQFF. CDR3 nucleotide sequence: TGTGCCAGCACCATCCAGGGAGCTTACAATGAGCAGTTCTTC.

The chain uses TRBV5-6 and TRBJ2-1; TRBD2 matches at 15 bases. Germline values: CDR1 SGHDT, CDR2 YYEEEE. V trimming: 2 bases; J trimming: 8 bases; junction bases outside the gene matches: 5. The CDR3 is made up of 16 amino acids. This chain's CDR3 is CASSFGLAGGSHEQFF. The CDR3 region has the DNA TGTGCCAGCAGCTTCGGACTAGCGGGAGGGTCCCATGAGCAGTTCTTC.

The chain's CDR3 is CASSPTGFSGNTIYF. The CDR3 nucleotides are TGTGCCAGCAGCCCGACGGGGTTCTCTGGAAACACCATATATTTT. The V and J genes are TRBV9 and TRBJ1-3; D uncertain. Germline assignment: CDR1 SGDLS and CDR2 YYNGEE. The CDR3 contains 15 residues. The V end was cut by 4 bases, the J end by 0 bases, with 11 bases between.

V and J are TRBV3-1 and TRBJ1-3, with 9 positions matching TRBD1. The length of the CDR3 is 14 residues. V lost 5 bases and J lost 5; bases outside the gene matches: 4. Germline V gives CDR1 LGHDT, CDR2 YNNKEL (reference sequence). In DNA, the CDR3 is TGTGCCAGCAGCAACGGACAGGGGCGAAACACCATATATTTT. Protein: CASSNGQGRNTIYF. The full variable domain, its missing parts supplied by reference TRBV3-1 and TRBJ1-3, is DTAVSQTPKYLVTQMGNDKSIKCEQNLGHDTMYWYKQDSKKFLKIMFSYNNKELIINETVPNRFSPKSPDKAHLNLHINSLELGDSAVYFCASSNGQGRNTIYFGEGSWLTVV.

The rearrangement uses TRBV6-2 or TRBV6-3 and TRBJ1-5; 8 nucleotides align to TRBD1. Germline CDR1 reads MNHEY; CDR2 reads SVGEGT. Trimming took 4 bases from V and 9 from J; bases not matched to a gene: 11. The CDR3 spans 15 residues. In DNA form, the CDR3 reads TGTGCCAGCAGTTCCGGGACAGGTGCATTTCGGCCCCAGCATTTT. Translation: CASSSGTGAFRPQHF.